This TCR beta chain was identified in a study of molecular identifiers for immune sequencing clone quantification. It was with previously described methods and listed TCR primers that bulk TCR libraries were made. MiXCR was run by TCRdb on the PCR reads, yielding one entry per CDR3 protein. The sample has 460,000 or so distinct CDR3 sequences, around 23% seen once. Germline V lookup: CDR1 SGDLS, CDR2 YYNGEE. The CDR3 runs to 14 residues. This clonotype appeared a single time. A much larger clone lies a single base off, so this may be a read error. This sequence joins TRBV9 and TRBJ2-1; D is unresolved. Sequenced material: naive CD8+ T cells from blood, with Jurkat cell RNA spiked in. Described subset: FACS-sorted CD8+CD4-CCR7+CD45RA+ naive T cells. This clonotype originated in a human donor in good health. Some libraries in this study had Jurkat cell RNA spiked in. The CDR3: CASSEVNRYNAQFF. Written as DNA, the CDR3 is TGTGCCAGCAGCGAAGTCAACCGGTACAATGCGCAGTTCTTC. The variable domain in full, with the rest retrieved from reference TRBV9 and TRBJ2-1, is DSGVTQTPKHLITATGQRVTLRCSPRSGDLSVYWYQQSLDQGLQFLIQYYNGEERAKGNILERFSAQQFPDLHSELNLSSLELGDSALYFCASSEVNRYNAQFFGPGTRLTVL.